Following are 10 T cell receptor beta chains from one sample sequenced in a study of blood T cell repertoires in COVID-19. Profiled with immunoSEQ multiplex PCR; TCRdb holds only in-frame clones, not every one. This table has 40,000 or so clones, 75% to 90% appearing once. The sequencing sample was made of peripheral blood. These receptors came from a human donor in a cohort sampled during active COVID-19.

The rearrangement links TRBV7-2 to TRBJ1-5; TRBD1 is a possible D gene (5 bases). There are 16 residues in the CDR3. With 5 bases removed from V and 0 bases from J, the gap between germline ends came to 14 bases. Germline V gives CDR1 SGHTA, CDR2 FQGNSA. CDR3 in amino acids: CASSPQGAHSNQPQHF. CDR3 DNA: TGTGCCAGCAGCCCTCAAGGGGCTCATAGCAATCAGCCCCAGCATTTT.

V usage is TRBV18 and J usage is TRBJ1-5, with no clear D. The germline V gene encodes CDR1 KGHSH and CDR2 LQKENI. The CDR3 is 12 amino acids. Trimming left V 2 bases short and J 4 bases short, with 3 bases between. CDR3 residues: CASSPENQPQHF. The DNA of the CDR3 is TGTGCCAGCTCACCAGAGAATCAGCCCCAGCATTTT.

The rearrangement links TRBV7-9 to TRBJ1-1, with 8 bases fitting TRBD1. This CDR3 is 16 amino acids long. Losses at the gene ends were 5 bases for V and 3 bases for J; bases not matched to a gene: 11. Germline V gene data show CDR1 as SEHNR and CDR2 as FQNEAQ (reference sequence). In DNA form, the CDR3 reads TGTGCCAGCAGCCTAGGGTGGGACAGGCGCTACACTGAAGCTTTCTTT. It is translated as CASSLGWDRRYTEAFF.

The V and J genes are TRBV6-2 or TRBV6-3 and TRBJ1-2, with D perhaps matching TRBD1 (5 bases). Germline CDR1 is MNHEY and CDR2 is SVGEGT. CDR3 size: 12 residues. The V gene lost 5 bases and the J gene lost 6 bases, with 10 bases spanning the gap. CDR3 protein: CASSQGEDGYTF. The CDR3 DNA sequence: TGTGCCAGCAGTCAAGGGGAGGATGGCTACACCTTC.

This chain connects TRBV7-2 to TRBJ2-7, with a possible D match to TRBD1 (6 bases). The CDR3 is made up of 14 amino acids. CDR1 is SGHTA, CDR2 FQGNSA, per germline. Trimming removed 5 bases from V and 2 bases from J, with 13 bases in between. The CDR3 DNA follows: TGTGCCAGCAGCACAGGGCGTGAGGCCTACGAGCAGTACTTC. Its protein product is CASSTGREAYEQYF.

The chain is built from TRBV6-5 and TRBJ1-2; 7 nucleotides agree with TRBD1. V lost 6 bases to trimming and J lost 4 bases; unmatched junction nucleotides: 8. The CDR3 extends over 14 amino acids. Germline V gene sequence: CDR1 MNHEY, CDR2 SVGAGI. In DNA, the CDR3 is TGTGCCAGCAGCTTAACAGGGGAGGCCTATGGCTACACCTTC. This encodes CASSLTGEAYGYTF.

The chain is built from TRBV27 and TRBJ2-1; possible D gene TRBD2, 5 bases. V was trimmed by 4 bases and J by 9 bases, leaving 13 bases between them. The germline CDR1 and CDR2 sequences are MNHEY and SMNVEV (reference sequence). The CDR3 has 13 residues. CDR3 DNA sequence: TGTGCCAGCAGTTCTCGGACTCGGGGTGAGCAGTTCTTC. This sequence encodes CASSSRTRGEQFF.

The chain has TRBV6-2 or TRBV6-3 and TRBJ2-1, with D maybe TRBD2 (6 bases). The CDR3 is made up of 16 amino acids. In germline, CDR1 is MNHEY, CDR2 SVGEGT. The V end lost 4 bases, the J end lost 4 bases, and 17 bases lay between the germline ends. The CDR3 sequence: CASSFLRGVWYNEQFF. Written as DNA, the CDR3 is TGTGCCAGCAGTTTCCTGCGGGGCGTTTGGTACAATGAGCAGTTCTTC.

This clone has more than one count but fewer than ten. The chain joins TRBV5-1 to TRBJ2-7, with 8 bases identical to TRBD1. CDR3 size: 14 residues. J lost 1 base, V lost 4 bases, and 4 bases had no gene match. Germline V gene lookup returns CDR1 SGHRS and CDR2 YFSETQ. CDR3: CASSPGQGSYEQYF. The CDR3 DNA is TGCGCCAGCAGCCCAGGACAGGGTTCCTACGAGCAGTACTTC. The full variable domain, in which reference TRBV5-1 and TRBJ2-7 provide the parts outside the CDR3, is KAGVTQTPRYLIKTRGQQVTLSCSPISGHRSVSWYQQTPGQGLQFLFEYFSETQRNKGNFPGRFSGRQFSNSRSEMNVSTLELGDSALYLCASSPGQGSYEQYFGPGTRLTVT.

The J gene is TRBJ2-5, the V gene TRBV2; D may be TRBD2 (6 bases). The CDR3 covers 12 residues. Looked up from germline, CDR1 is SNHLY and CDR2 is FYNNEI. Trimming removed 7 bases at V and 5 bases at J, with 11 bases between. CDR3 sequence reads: CASKAGGETQYF. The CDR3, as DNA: TGTGCCAGCAAAGCGGGCGGGGAGACCCAGTACTTC.